This T cell receptor (beta chain) was obtained from a study of chemoradiotherapy in HPV16-positive cancers. Study-level results: During treatment, candidate HPV-specific clones and E7-related motifs expanded in tumor.

Germline trimming cut 1 base from V and 3 bases from J; bases unmatched to any gene: 4. This CDR3 is built from 15 residues. Germline CDR1 is SGHTA and CDR2 is FQGNSA. Note on this clone: Its cognate antigen is unknown.

Using immunoSEQ multiplex PCR, the repertoire was profiled, and TCRdb retains in-frame clones only, with some absent. Of approximately 3,100 clones listed, about four fifths are singletons. The chain is built from TRBV7-2 and TRBJ2-7; 9 nucleotides match TRBD2. The sequencing here drew on tumor tissue, taken from a patient who underwent chemoradiotherapy. The receptor's source is a human donor with HPV-associated anogenital cancer. In DNA, the CDR3 is TGTGCCAGCAGCTTAGGGGCTAGCGGGATCTACGAGCAGTACTTC. It translates to CASSLGASGIYEQYF. Complete variable domain (other parts from reference TRBV7-2 and TRBJ2-7): GAGVSQSPSNKVTEKGKDVELRCDPISGHTALYWYRQSLGQGLEFLIYFQGNSAPDKSGLPSDRFSAERTGGSVSTLTIQRTQQEDSAVYLCASSLGASGIYEQYFGPGTRLTVT.